This T cell receptor (beta chain) was recovered during a study of T cell responses to AZD1222 COVID-19 vaccine. Notes on the study in general: The donors showed a predominance of white British ancestry and of females, with possible underestimation of clonal diversity.

On this clone: Its target is unknown.

This CDR3 is built from 13 residues. J lost 6 bases, V lost 7 bases, and 6 bases had no gene match. Germline V lookup: CDR1 GTSNPN, CDR2 SVGIG (reference sequence). Profiled with immunoSEQ multiplex PCR; TCRdb holds only in-frame clones, not every one. Of 90,000 to 100,000 clones listed, approximately 87% were seen once; the top ten hold about 12%. Sequences were derived from peripheral blood, sampled 28 days after the second AZD1222 dose. The TCR was taken from an adult who received the AZD1222 COVID-19 vaccine. The chain links TRBV30 to TRBJ1-2; 12 positions match TRBD1. CDR3 protein: CASRDRGRDGYTF. In DNA, the CDR3 is TGTGCCTCCCGGGACAGGGGGCGCGATGGCTACACCTTC.